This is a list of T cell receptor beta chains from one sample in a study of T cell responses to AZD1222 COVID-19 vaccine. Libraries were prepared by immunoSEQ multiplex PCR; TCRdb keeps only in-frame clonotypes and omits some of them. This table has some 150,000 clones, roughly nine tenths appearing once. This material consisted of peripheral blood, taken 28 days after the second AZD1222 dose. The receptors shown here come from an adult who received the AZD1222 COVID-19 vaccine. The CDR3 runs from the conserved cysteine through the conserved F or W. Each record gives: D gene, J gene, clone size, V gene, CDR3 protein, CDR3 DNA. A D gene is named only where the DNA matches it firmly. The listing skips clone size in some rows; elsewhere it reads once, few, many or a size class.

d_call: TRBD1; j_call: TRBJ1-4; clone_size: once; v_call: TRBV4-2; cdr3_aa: CASSQAWTGGEKLFF; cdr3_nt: TGTGCCAGCAGCCAAGCTTGGACAGGGGGTGAAAAACTGTTTTTT
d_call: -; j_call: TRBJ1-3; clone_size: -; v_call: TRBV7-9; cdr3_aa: CASSLEWAGQPGNTIYF; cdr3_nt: TGTGCCAGCAGCTTAGAGTGGGCAGGCCAGCCTGGAAACACCATATATTTT
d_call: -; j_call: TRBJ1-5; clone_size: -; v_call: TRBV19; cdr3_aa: CASSILGEGNQPQHF; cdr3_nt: TGTGCCAGTAGTATTTTGGGGGAAGGTAATCAGCCCCAGCATTTT
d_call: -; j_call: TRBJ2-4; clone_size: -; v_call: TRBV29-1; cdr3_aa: CSVVRTADLLLAKNIQYF; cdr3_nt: TGCAGCGTTGTGAGGACAGCCGACCTCTTACTAGCCAAAAACATTCAGTACTTC
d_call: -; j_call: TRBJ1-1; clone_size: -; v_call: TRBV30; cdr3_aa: CAWTDMGLRKNTEAFF; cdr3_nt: TGTGCCTGGACCGATATGGGGTTGAGGAAGAACACTGAAGCTTTCTTT
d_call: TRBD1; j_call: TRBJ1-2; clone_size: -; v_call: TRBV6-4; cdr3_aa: CASRDRVAGGGYTF; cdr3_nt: TGTGCCAGCAGGGACAGGGTCGCGGGAGGTGGCTACACCTTC
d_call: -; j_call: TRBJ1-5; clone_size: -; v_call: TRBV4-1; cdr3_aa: CASSQVRVGSNQPQHF; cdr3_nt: TGCGCCAGCAGCCAAGTAAGGGTCGGGAGCAATCAGCCCCAGCATTTT
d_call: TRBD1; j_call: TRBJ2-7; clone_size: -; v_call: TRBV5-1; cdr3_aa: CASSAGQGTLSYEQYF; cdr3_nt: TGCGCCAGCAGCGCCGGACAGGGGACCCTCTCCTACGAGCAGTACTTC
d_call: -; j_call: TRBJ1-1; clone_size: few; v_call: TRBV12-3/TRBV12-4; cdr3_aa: CASMVPVLTEAFF; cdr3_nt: TGTGCCAGCATGGTGCCGGTGCTCACTGAAGCTTTCTTT
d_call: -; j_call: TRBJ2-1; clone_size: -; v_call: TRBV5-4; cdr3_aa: CASSAPVYNEQFF; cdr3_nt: TGTGCCAGCAGCGCTCCCGTTTACAATGAGCAGTTCTTC
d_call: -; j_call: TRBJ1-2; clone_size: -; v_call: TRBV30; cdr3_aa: CAWKSQGLNYGYTF; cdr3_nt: TGTGCCTGGAAATCCCAGGGGTTGAACTATGGCTACACCTTC
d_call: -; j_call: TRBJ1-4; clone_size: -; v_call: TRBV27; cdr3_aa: CASSLRAFEATNEKLFF; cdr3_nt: TGTGCCAGCAGTCTCCGGGCCTTTGAGGCAACTAATGAAAAACTGTTTTTT
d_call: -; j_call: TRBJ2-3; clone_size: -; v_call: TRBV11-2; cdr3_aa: CASSLDGLNPPTDTQYF; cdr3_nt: TGTGCCAGCAGCTTAGATGGCCTCAACCCCCCCACAGATACGCAGTATTTT
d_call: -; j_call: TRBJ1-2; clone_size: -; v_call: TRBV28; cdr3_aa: CASSPARSRGYTF; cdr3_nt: TGTGCCAGCAGCCCAGCCCGAAGTCGAGGCTACACCTTC
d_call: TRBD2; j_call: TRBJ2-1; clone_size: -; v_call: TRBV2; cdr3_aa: CASSGTSGINEQFF; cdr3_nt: TGTGCCAGCAGTGGGACTAGCGGGATTAATGAGCAGTTCTTC
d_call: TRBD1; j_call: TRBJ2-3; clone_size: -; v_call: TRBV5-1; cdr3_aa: CASSFGQGTDTQYF; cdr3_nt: TGCGCCAGCAGCTTCGGACAGGGCACAGATACGCAGTATTTT
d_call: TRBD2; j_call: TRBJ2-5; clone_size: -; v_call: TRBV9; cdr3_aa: CASSVVSSGVTETQYF; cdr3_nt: TGTGCCAGCAGCGTAGTCTCTAGCGGGGTTACCGAGACCCAGTACTTC
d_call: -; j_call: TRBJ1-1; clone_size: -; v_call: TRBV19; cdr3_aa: CASSKGERAEAFF; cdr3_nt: TGTGCCAGTAGTAAGGGGGAAAGAGCTGAAGCTTTCTTT
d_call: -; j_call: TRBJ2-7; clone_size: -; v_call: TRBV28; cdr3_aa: CATFLREQYF; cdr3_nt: TGTGCCACCTTCCTGAGAGAGCAGTACTTC
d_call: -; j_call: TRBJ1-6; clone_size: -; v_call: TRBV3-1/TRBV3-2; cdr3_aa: CASSQEIRASPLHF; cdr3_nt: TGTGCCAGCAGCCAAGAAATCAGGGCTTCACCCCTCCACTTT
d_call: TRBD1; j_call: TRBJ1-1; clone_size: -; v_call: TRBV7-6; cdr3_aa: CASSLAEGATEAFF; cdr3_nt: TGTGCCAGCAGCTTAGCGGAGGGGGCCACTGAAGCTTTCTTT
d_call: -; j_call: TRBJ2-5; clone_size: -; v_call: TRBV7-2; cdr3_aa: CASSLFGLRETQYF; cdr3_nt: TGTGCCAGCAGCCTCTTCGGATTGAGGGAGACCCAGTACTTC
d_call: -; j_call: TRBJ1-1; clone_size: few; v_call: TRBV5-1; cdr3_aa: CASSPQGPTLGTEAFF; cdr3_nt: TGCGCCAGCAGCCCCCAGGGTCCAACTTTGGGCACTGAAGCTTTCTTT
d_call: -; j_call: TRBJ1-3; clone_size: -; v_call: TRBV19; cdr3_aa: CASTSTGGWFSGNTIYF; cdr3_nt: TGTGCCAGTACCTCGACGGGGGGGTGGTTCTCTGGAAACACCATATATTTT
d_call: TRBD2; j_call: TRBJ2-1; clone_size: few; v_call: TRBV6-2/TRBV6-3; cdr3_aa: CASSYSPPSGIYNEQFF; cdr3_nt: TGTGCCAGCAGTTACTCCCCACCTAGCGGGATTTACAATGAGCAGTTCTTC
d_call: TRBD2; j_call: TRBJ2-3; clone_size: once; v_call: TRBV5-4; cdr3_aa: CASSKGTSGSTDTQYF; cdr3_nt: TGTGCCAGCAGCAAAGGGACTAGCGGCAGCACAGATACGCAGTATTTT
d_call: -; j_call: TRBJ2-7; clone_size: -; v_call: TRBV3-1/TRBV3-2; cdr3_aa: CASSYPFQYF; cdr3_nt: TGTGCCAGCAGCTACCCCTTCCAGTACTTC
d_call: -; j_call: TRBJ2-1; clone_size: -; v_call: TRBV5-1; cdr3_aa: CASSLRDARGNEQFF; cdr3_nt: TGCGCCAGCAGCTTGCGGGACGCGAGGGGTAATGAGCAGTTCTTC
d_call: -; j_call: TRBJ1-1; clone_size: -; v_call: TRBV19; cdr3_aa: CASSIDVSPGSGTEAFF; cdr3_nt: TGTGCCAGTAGTATAGATGTTTCGCCGGGCTCGGGCACTGAAGCTTTCTTT
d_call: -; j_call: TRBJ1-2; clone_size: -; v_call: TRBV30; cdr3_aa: CAWSWKGLGGYTF; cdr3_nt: TGTGCCTGGAGTTGGAAGGGGCTAGGAGGCTACACCTTC
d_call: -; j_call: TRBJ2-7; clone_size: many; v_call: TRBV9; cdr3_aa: CASSARTQELYF; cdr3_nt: TGTGCCAGCAGCGCCCGGACACAGGAGCTCTACTTC
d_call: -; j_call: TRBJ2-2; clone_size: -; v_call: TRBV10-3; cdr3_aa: CAIFLGLGRSGTGELFF; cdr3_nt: TGTGCCATCTTCTTAGGATTGGGGAGATCGGGCACCGGGGAGCTGTTTTTT
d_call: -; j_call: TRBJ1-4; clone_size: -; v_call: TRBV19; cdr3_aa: CASSTTSANEKLFF; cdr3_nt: TGTGCCAGTAGTACGACGTCGGCTAATGAAAAACTGTTTTTT
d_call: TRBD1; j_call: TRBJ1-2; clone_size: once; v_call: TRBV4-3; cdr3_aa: CASSQRVGQGVNGYTF; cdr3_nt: TGCGCCAGCAGCCAGAGAGTGGGACAGGGGGTAAATGGCTACACCTTC
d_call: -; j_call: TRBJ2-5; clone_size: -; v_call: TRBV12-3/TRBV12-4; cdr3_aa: CASSLVETQYF; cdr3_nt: TGTGCCAGCAGTTTAGTGGAGACCCAGTACTTC
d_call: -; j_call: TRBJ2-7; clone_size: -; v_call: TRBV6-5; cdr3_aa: CASSTGAYSYEQYF; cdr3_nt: TGTGCCAGCAGTACCGGGGCCTACTCCTACGAGCAGTACTTC
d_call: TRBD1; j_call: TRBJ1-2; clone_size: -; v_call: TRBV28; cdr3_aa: CASSSGQGTAGYTF; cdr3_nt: TGTGCCAGCAGTTCGGGACAGGGAACGGCCGGCTACACCTTC
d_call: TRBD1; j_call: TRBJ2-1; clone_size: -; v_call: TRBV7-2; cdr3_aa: CASRQRSYRDRGYNEQFF; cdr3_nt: TGTGCCAGCAGACAACGATCTTACCGGGACAGGGGGTACAATGAGCAGTTCTTC
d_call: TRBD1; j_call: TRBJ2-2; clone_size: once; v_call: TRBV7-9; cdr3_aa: CASSLVGQGISGELFF; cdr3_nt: TGTGCCAGCAGCTTAGTGGGACAGGGTATTTCCGGGGAGCTGTTTTTT
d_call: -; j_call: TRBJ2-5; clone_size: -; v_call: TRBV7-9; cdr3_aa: CASSKGERRGQETQYF; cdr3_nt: TGTGCCAGCAGTAAGGGCGAGCGGAGGGGACAAGAGACCCAGTACTTC
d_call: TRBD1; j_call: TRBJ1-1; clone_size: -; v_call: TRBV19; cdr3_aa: CASSRGTGGTEAFF; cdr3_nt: TGTGCCAGTAGCCGGGGGACAGGGGGTACTGAAGCTTTCTTT
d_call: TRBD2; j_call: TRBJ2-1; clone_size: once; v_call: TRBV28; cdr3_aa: CASRSPGLAGVLYNEQFF; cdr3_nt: TGTGCCAGCAGATCTCCGGGACTAGCGGGAGTTCTATACAATGAGCAGTTCTTC
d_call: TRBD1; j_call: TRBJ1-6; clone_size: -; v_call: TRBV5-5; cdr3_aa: CASSLKTGGINSPLHF; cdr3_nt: TGTGCCAGCAGCCTTAAAACAGGGGGCATTAATTCACCCCTCCACTTT